One sample yielded the 7 T cell receptor beta chains listed below, sequenced in a study of cytomegalovirus exposure and HLA in healthy donors. It was with 60 Vbeta and 13 Jbeta primers that the PCR ran. TCRdb's table, derived via immunoSEQ multiplex PCR, lists solely in-frame clones and lacks some. This sample lists around 70,000 clones; its ten largest clones have roughly 0.8%. Sequenced material: PBMCs. The receptors derive from a boy younger than 18 in good health and CMV-seronegative.

This sequence joins TRBV2 and TRBJ1-1, with D possibly being TRBD1 (5 bases). The CDR3 totals 14 residues. The V gene's germline CDR1 is SNHLY and CDR2 FYNNEI. V dropped 4 bases and J dropped 1 base, with 10 bases sitting between them. CDR3 sequence: CASSAQERNTEAFF. The CDR3 bases are TGTGCCAGCAGTGCACAGGAGAGGAACACTGAAGCTTTCTTT.

The V call is TRBV4-2, the J call TRBJ2-7, with 14 bases that match TRBD2. CDR1 is LGHNA, CDR2 YNFKEQ, per germline. This CDR3 contains 18 residues. V lost 3 bases to trimming and J lost 2 bases; unmatched junction nucleotides: 9. CDR3 sequence (DNA): TGTGCCAGCAGCCAGGGACTAGCGGGAGTCCTTGGAACCTACGAGCAGTACTTC. As protein: CASSQGLAGVLGTYEQYF.

The rearrangement links TRBV19 to TRBJ2-7, with 9 bases aligning to TRBD1. After removal of 5 bases from V and 5 bases from J, the junction contained 7 bases not matched to a gene. CDR3 length equals 14 residues. Germline V gene sequence: CDR1 LNHDA, CDR2 SQIVND (reference sequence). This chain's CDR3 is CASSPDRGGDEQYF. Written as DNA, the CDR3 is TGTGCCAGTAGTCCGGACAGGGGAGGGGACGAGCAGTACTTC.

CDR3 DNA sequence: TGCGCCAGCAGGGCCTTACAGGGAATCGCCTACGAGCAGTACTTC. Protein product: CASRALQGIAYEQYF. The gene calls are TRBV23-1 and TRBJ2-7; perhaps TRBD1 as D (6 bases). TRBV23-1 is an ORF, and what it does is uncertain. Trimming took off 6 bases at V and 2 bases at J, with 17 bases between the two ends. This CDR3 has 15 amino acids.

The rearrangement links TRBV5-1 to TRBJ1-1; D possibly corresponds to TRBD1 (5 bases). Germline-derived CDR1 and CDR2 are SGHRS and YFSETQ. CDR3 length: 14 amino acids. The V and J ends lost 2 bases and 0 bases respectively, with 8 bases between them. DNA of the CDR3: TGCGCCAGCAGCTTTCCAGGGATGAACACTGAAGCTTTCTTT. Encoded protein: CASSFPGMNTEAFF.

The chain carries TRBV4-1 and TRBJ1-5, with D hard to call. Germline V gene sequence: CDR1 MGHRA, CDR2 YSYEKL. V shed 0 bases and J shed 0 bases, with 12 bases lying between them. The CDR3 is made up of 17 amino acids. CDR3 residues: CASSQDGTVYSNQPQHF. The CDR3 DNA follows: TGCGCCAGCAGCCAAGATGGTACAGTCTATAGCAATCAGCCCCAGCATTTT.

The chain combines TRBV5-1 with TRBJ2-1; 7 bases line up with TRBD2. The germline V gene has CDR1 SGHRS and CDR2 YFSETQ. This CDR3 is built from 16 residues. The V gene end was trimmed by 5 bases and the J gene end by 0 bases; junction bases not matched to a gene: 8. The CDR3 here is CASRLSGGISYNEQFF. CDR3 coding DNA: TGCGCCAGCAGACTCTCCGGGGGGATCTCCTACAATGAGCAGTTCTTC. Drawing the rest from reference TRBV5-1 and TRBJ2-1, the complete variable domain is KAGVTQTPRYLIKTRGQQVTLSCSPISGHRSVSWYQQTPGQGLQFLFEYFSETQRNKGNFPGRFSGRQFSNSRSEMNVSTLELGDSALYLCASRLSGGISYNEQFFGPGTRLTVL.